This is a list of T cell receptor beta chains from one sample in a study of Graves' ophthalmopathy and Graves' hyperthyroidism. MiXCR, applied by TCRdb to the multiplex PCR reads, yields one record per CDR3 protein. The table includes about half a million distinct CDR3 sequences, around 14% detected once. Sequenced sample: blood. The receptors come from a woman aged 30 to 39 with Graves' ophthalmopathy. Each CDR3 is given with its conserved first and last residue. A clone size is listed for some rows: how often the clone was seen (once, few, many), or a class if it is expanded.

TRBV12-3/TRBV12-4	many	TRBJ1-3	CASDWTRGNTIYF
TRBV18	many	TRBJ2-4	CASSPQGNIQYF
TRBV25-1	many	TRBJ1-1	CASSGMAAGTEAFF
TRBV27	many	TRBJ2-5	CASSSRLFQETQYF
TRBV2	once	TRBJ1-6	CASRRDGSALHF
TRBV5-1	NA	TRBJ1-1	CASSFLTAMNTEAFF
TRBV6-1	NA	TRBJ2-7	CASSETGTGPYEQYF
TRBV15	NA	TRBJ2-7	CATSRPRDRDQPYEQYF
TRBV29-1	many	TRBJ2-7	CSVEDPQGRPYEQYF
TRBV30	many	TRBJ1-1	CAWAQNRGEAFF
TRBV6-5	NA	TRBJ1-2	CASSSGVANYGYTF
TRBV6-1	many	TRBJ1-2	CASSEVAQRGYTF
TRBV6-5	many	TRBJ2-5	CASSSTGNQETQYF
TRBV3-1	few	TRBJ1-5	CASSPGRFSNQPQHF
TRBV7-8	few	TRBJ2-3	CASSLRSGGTSTDTQYF
TRBV5-1	NA	TRBJ2-3	CASTSAPGLVSDTQYF
TRBV18	NA	TRBJ2-7	CASSPLQGKGEQYF
TRBV6-1	NA	TRBJ1-1	CASSDQGMNTEAFF
TRBV10-3	NA	TRBJ2-5	CAIGDRGSETQYF
TRBV12-3/TRBV12-4	many	TRBJ1-2	CASSLNFQGSVRYGYTF
TRBV12-3/TRBV12-4	few	TRBJ2-2	CASSLIPGPNTGELFF
TRBV6-1	NA	TRBJ1-5	CASRTGAIQPQHF
TRBV12-3/TRBV12-4	many	TRBJ1-1	CASRASNTEAFF
TRBV5-1	many	TRBJ2-7	CASSATTGEQYF
TRBV11-2	many	TRBJ2-5	CASSASGSRLGTQYF
TRBV10-3	many	TRBJ1-1	CAISAGQGATEAFF
TRBV6-1	few	TRBJ2-5	CASSVGAGETQYF
TRBV20-1	many	TRBJ2-2	CSARELAGDPGELFF
TRBV11-3	many	TRBJ2-6	CASSPRTGSSGANVLTF
TRBV9	NA	TRBJ1-2	CASSVAKAAGLSSLNYGYTF
TRBV12-3/TRBV12-4	many	TRBJ2-7	CASRLTGQGSYEQYF
TRBV6-1	many	TRBJ2-7	CASSRQGLTYEQYF
TRBV29-1	many	TRBJ1-2	CSLNPTGNYGYTF
TRBV29-1	many	TRBJ2-5	CSVSVEQETQYF
TRBV6-1	many	TRBJ2-7	CASSARQFTYEQYF
TRBV5-1	many	TRBJ1-1	CASSWTGTVNTEAFF
TRBV9	many	TRBJ2-5	CASSVAVGDQETQYF
TRBV5-1	many	TRBJ1-1	CASSLATDTEAFF
TRBV2	NA	TRBJ1-6	CANKDRVSYNSPLHF
TRBV30	many	TRBJ1-5	CAWSDGTGPWYPQHF
TRBV5-1	NA	TRBJ1-3	CASSSRTGSGNTIYF
TRBV4-1	many	TRBJ2-7	CASSHDPVYEQYF
TRBV24-1	many	TRBJ2-7	CATSDAGVEQYF
TRBV11-2	many	TRBJ1-1	CASSLVTGGGTEAFF
TRBV6-1	many	TRBJ2-5	CASRVLAGTRMETQYF
TRBV11-2	many	TRBJ2-7	CASSFEGWAPYEQYF
TRBV28	many	TRBJ2-2	CASSPGYSKDTGELFF
TRBV9	many	TRBJ1-2	CASSVVPFPGQGHYGYTF
TRBV11-2	few	TRBJ1-5	CASSLDAGPQHF
TRBV28	many	TRBJ1-1	CASSFELNTEAFF
TRBV20-1	many	TRBJ2-5	CSYLRAKETQYF
TRBV6-1	many	TRBJ1-1	CAILWNTEAFF
TRBV6-1	many	TRBJ2-5	CARRTSNQETQYF
TRBV9	NA	TRBJ1-1	CASSVVGGLTTEACF
TRBV28	NA	TRBJ2-7	CASTPTERVTYEQYF
TRBV6-1	many	TRBJ2-7	CASRRTERAYEQYF
TRBV19	many	TRBJ2-2	CATNPSNTGELFF